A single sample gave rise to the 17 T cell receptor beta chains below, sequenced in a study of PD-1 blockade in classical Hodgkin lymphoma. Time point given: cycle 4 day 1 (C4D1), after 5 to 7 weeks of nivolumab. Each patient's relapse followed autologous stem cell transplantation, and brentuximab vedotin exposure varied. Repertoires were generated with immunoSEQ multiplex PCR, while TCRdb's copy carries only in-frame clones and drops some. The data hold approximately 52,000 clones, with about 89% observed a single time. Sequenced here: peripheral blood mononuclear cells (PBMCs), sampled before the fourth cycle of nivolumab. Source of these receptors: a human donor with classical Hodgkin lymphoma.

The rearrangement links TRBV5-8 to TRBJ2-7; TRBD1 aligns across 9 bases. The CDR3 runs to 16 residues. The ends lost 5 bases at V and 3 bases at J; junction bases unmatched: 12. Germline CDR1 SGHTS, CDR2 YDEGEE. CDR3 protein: CASRHTGTGRFYEQYF. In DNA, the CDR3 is TGTGCCAGCAGACATACCGGGACAGGGAGGTTCTACGAGCAGTACTTC.

The CDR3 coding sequence is TGTGCCAGCAGCTTAGTGCATTTTCTATTGGACAACTCCTACGAGCAGTACTTC. Translating gives CASSLVHFLLDNSYEQYF. This rearrangement joins TRBV11-2 to TRBJ2-7, with TRBD1 as a possible D gene (5 bases). V was pared by 1 base and J by 0 bases, with 19 bases between. This CDR3 region has 18 residues. Germline CDR1 reads SGHAT; CDR2 reads FQNNGV.

The CDR3 sequence is CASSLVSSGVIDEQFF. The CDR3 nucleotides read TGTGCCAGCAGCTTAGTTTCTAGCGGGGTGATTGATGAGCAGTTCTTC. The J gene is TRBJ2-1, the V gene TRBV7-2; 9 nucleotides line up with TRBD2. CDR1 SGHTA and CDR2 FQGNSA come from the germline V gene. The CDR3 contains 16 residues. Trimming removed 1 base from V and 8 bases from J; junction bases left unmatched: 9.

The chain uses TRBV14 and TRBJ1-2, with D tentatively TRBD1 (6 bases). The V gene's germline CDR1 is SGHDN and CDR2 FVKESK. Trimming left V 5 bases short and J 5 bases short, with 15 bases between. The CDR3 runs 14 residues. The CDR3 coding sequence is TGTGCCAGCAGCGGCGTTGGGACATATTATGGCTACACCTTC. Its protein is CASSGVGTYYGYTF.

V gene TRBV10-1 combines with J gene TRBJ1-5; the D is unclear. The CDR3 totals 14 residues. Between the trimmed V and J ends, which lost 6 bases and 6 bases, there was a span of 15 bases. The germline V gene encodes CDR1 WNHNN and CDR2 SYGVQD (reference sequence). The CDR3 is CASRDYSSGQPQHF. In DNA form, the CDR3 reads TGCGCCAGCAGGGACTACTCCTCGGGTCAGCCCCAGCATTTT.

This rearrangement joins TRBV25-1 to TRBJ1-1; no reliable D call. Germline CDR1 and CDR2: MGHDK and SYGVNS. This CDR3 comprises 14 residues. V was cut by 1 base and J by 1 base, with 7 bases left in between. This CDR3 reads CASSELDSNTEAFF. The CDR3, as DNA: TGTGCCAGCAGTGAATTGGACTCGAACACTGAAGCTTTCTTT.

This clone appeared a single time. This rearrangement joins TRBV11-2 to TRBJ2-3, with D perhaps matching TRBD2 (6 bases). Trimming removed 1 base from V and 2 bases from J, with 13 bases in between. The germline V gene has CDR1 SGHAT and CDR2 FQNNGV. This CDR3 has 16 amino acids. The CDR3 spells CASSLVSGLSTDTQYF. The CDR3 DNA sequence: TGTGCCAGCAGCTTAGTATCGGGACTTTCCACAGATACGCAGTATTTT.

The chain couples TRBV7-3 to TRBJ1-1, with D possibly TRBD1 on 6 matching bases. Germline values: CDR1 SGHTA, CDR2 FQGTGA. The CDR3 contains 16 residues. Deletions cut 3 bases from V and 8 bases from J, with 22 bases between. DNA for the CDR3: TGTGCCAGCAGCTTCTTAAGCTCCCGACAGGCTAGAGAAGCTTTCTTT. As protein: CASSFLSSRQAREAFF.

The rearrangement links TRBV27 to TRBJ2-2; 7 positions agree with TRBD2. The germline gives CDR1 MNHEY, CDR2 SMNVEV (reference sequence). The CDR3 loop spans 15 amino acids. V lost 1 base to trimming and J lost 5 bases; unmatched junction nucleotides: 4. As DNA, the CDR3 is TGTGCCAGCAGTTTATTTTCCGGGGGGACCGGGGAGCTGTTTTTT. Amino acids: CASSLFSGGTGELFF.

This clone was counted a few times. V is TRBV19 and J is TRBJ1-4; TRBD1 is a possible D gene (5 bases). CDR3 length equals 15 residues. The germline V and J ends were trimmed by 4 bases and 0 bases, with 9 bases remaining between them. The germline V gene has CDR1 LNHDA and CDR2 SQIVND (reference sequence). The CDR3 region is CASSTRVATNEKLFF. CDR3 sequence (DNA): TGTGCCAGTAGTACCAGGGTTGCAACTAATGAAAAACTGTTTTTT.

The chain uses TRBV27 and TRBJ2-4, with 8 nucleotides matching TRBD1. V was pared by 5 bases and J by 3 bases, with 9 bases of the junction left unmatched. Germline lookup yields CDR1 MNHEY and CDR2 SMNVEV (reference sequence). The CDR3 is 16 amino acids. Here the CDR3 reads CASSPPDRAGKNIQYF. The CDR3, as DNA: TGTGCCAGCAGTCCCCCGGACAGGGCCGGCAAAAACATTCAGTACTTC.

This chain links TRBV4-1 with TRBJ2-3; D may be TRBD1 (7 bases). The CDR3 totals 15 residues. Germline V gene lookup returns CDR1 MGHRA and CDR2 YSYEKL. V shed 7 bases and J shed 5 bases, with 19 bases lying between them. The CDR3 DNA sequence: TGCGCCAGCACCCAGGGGGGCAGGGGGGTAGATACGCAGTATTTT. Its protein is CASTQGGRGVDTQYF.

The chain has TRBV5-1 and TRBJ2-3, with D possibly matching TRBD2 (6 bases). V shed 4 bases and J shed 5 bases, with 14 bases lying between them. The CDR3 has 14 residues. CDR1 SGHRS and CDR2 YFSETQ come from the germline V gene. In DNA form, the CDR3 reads TGCGCCAGCAGCGCGGGACTGCCCGGAGATACGCAGTATTTT. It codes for CASSAGLPGDTQYF.

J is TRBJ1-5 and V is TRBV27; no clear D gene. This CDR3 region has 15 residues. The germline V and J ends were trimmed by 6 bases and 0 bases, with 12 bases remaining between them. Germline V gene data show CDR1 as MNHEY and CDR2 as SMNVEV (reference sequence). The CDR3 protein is CASRPFWDSNQPQHF. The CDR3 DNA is TGTGCCAGCAGACCCTTTTGGGATAGCAATCAGCCCCAGCATTTT.

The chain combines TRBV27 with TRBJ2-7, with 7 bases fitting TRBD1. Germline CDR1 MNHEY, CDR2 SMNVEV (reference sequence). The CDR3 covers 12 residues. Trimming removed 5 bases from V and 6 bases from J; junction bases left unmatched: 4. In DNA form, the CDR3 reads TGTGCCAGCAGTCCACAGGGGTCCGAGCAGTACTTC. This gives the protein CASSPQGSEQYF.

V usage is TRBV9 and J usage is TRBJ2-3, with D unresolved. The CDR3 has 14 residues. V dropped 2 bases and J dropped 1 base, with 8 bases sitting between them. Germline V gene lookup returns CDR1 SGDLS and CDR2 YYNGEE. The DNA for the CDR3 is TGTGCCAGCAGCGTGACGGTCGGCACAGATACGCAGTATTTT. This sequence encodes CASSVTVGTDTQYF.

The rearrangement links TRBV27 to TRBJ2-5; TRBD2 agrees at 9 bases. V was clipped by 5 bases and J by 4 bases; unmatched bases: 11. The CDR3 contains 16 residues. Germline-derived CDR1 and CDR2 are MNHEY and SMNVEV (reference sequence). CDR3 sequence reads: CASSPAGGDFGETQYF. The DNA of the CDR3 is TGTGCCAGCAGTCCAGCGGGAGGTGATTTCGGAGAGACCCAGTACTTC.